This TCR beta chain was obtained from a study of blood T cell repertoires in COVID-19 (dated by TCRdb to 2019 to 2021). About the investigation overall: Samples from collaborators originated in the United States, Italy and Spain and spanned both the acute and convalescent phases of COVID-19. The prospective study material was composed of cDNA or gDNA derived from T cells, B-cell-depleted T cells, or PBMCs. The dataset comprised deeply sampled blood TCRbeta repertoires from subjects exposed to, actively infected with, or recovered from COVID-19. A freely available public database, intended as a resource for researchers studying the immune response to SARS-CoV-2, is where the repertoires were released. Samples were obtained from the ongoing ImmuneRACE study (first 160 participants) and from some 1,200 subjects provided by 6 global collaborators. Sample metadata almost always included a de-identified subject ID, COVID-19 status, age in years and sex. Where available, HLA class I and class II types were taken from metadata supplied by the sample provider and were not determined by assay-based typing.

The CDR3 has 16 amino acids, counting the end cysteine and phenylalanine. Just the 48-base CDR3 DNA is kept, in frame starting at base 1. Ends trimmed: V by 4 bases, J by 5 bases; bases unmatched to a gene: 11. CDR1 and CDR2 were assigned from the germline V gene as SGHRS and YFSETQ. As to this clone: Its antigen remains undetermined. No qualities accompany the bases; no much larger clone lies one base away.

Whole blood was collected in K2EDTA tubes by collaborating institutions according to the institutions' own protocols. Collaborator samples were shipped for TCRbeta analysis as frozen whole blood, isolated PBMCs, or DNA extracted from either sample type. The immunoSEQ Assay, a bias-controlled multiplex PCR, was used to amplify TCRbeta CDR3 regions from genomic DNA. Per the source publication's procedure: The number of nucleated cells in each sample was estimated by amplification of reference gene primers within the assay. To quantify the absolute abundance of each unique TCRbeta CDR3 rearrangement, sequence reads were collapsed and filtered. For each sample, productive Simpson clonality was calculated as the square root of Simpson's diversity index across productive rearrangements. What TCRdb holds here is the immuneACCESS table cut down to in-frame rearrangements. Part of the clones is not present; checked against another copy, under half of the missing clones reflect an unresolved V gene, and the others are unexplained. For V, J and clone size, that table is used; D and trimming come from the DNA. This sample holds around 150,000 clones; more than 65% were observed only once. The biggest ten clones account for 4% to 4.5% of the sample.

Study-wide conclusions, independent of this receptor: The amount of clinical and demographic metadata varied by source and participant and was provided uncurated.

The origin of this receptor is a man between 60 and 75 years old with acute or convalescent COVID-19. Source material: peripheral blood. This chain is built from TRBV5-1 and TRBJ2-5, and TRBD1 aligns with 10 junction nucleotides. The sequence in DNA is TGCGCCAGCAGCGGAAGACAGGGGGCCCCGGGGGAGACCCAGTACTTC. Translated, this is CASSGRQGAPGETQYF. The CDR3, completed at both ends by the reference TRBV5-1 and TRBJ2-5 genes, gives the full variable domain KAGVTQTPRYLIKTRGQQVTLSCSPISGHRSVSWYQQTPGQGLQFLFEYFSETQRNKGNFPGRFSGRQFSNSRSEMNVSTLELGDSALYLCASSGRQGAPGETQYFGPGTRLLVL.